The sequence of this T cell receptor (beta chain) was determined in a study of control samples from healthy donors and cancer patients. The table came from immunoSEQ multiplex PCR; TCRdb's copy has only in-frame clones and leaves some out. The table has approximately 97,000 clones, about 90% seen once. The CDR3 is made up of 13 amino acids. V lost 0 bases to trimming and J lost 13 bases; unmatched junction nucleotides: 5. The rearrangement joins TRBV12-3 or TRBV12-4 to TRBJ2-1, with 8 positions matching TRBD1. Sequencing used blood. The sequence derives from a young woman in good health. This CDR3 is CASSLALGQGQFF. As DNA, the CDR3 is TGTGCCAGCAGTTTAGCGCTTGGACAGGGTCAGTTCTTC.